These 14 T cell receptor beta chains share one sample of origin, sequenced in a study of cytomegalovirus exposure and HLA in healthy donors. In the PCR, 60 Vbeta and 13 Jbeta primers were used. TCRdb keeps only in-frame clones here, not all; method: immunoSEQ multiplex PCR. This sample yields roughly 140,000 clones, of which approximately 82% are seen a single time; 9.7% belongs to the top ten. The sequencing sample was made of PBMCs. The source is a woman aged 60-70 years in good health and CMV-seropositive.

V is TRBV28 and J is TRBJ1-1; 7 positions agree with TRBD1. CDR1 MDHEN and CDR2 SYDVKM come from the germline V gene. V dropped 3 bases and J dropped 2; count of bases not matched to a gene: 3. CDR3 size: 14 residues. CDR3 amino acids: CASSFGTVNTEAFF. CDR3 nucleotides: TGTGCCAGCAGTTTCGGGACAGTAAACACTGAAGCTTTCTTT.

The chain recombines TRBV6-1 with TRBJ2-7, with 10 bases identical to TRBD2. The CDR3 runs to 15 residues. V lost 4 bases, J lost 2 bases, and 5 bases stayed unmatched. The germline V gene encodes CDR1 MNHNS and CDR2 SASEGT. The CDR3 DNA reads TGTGCCAGCAGTGGCCTAGCGGGAGTAGCCTACGAGCAGTACTTC. Translation gives CASSGLAGVAYEQYF.

This clone was recorded only once. This sequence joins TRBV6-4 and TRBJ2-7; possibly TRBD1 for D (5 bases). This CDR3 has 10 amino acids. V lost 6 bases and J 7 bases, leaving 7 bases between the germline ends. Germline V CDR1 and CDR2: MRHNA, SNTAGT. CDR3 residues: CASSRDEQYF. The DNA of the CDR3 is TGTGCCAGCAGCAGGGATGAGCAGTACTTC.

This rearrangement joins TRBV30 to TRBJ2-5; a possible D gene is TRBD2 (5 bases). The J call is uncertain, as TRBJ2-7 better fits the DNA end. CDR1 and CDR2 from the germline V gene are GTSNPN and SVGIG (reference sequence). This CDR3 has 14 residues. The CDR3 nucleotides read TGTGCCTGGAGTAGCAGCGGCCTCTCCTACGAGCAGTACTTC. Protein sequence: CAWSSSGLSYEQYF.

There are a few counts of this clone. The rearrangement links TRBV28 to TRBJ1-1; TRBD1 agrees at 10 bases. CDR3 length: 13 amino acids. Germline trimming cut 6 bases from V and 6 bases from J; bases unmatched to any gene: 4. Germline CDR1 MDHEN, CDR2 SYDVKM. This CDR3 is CASRGQGFPEAFF. CDR3 nucleotides: TGTGCCAGCAGGGGACAGGGGTTCCCTGAAGCTTTCTTT.

This clone has only one observation. The rearrangement links TRBV15 to TRBJ2-5, with TRBD1 identical over 9 bases. The CDR3 runs to 16 residues. Germline assignment: CDR1 LNHNV and CDR2 YYDKDF (reference sequence). J gave up 3 bases and V 1 base, and 6 bases lay outside the gene matches. CDR3 residues: CATSRGMTGGEETQYF. The CDR3 DNA follows: TGTGCCACCAGCAGAGGGATGACAGGGGGGGAAGAGACCCAGTACTTC. Full variable domain (remainder filled in from reference TRBV15 and TRBJ2-5): DAMVIQNPRYQVTQFGKPVTLSCSQTLNHNVMYWYQQKSSQAPKLLFHYYDKDFNNEADTPDNFQSRRPNTSFCFLDIRSPGLGDTAMYLCATSRGMTGGEETQYFGPGTRLLVL.

The count of this clone is one. The V call is TRBV7-2, the J call TRBJ2-7; 7 positions match TRBD2. Germline CDR1 and CDR2: SGHTA and FQGNSA. This CDR3 has 16 amino acids. V lost 2 bases to trimming and J lost 3 bases; unmatched junction nucleotides: 10. The CDR3 sequence: CASSLQTSLRGYEQYF. Here the CDR3 DNA reads TGTGCCAGCAGCTTACAGACTAGCTTAAGGGGCTACGAGCAGTACTTC. Filled out from reference TRBV7-2 and TRBJ2-7, the complete variable domain reads GAGVSQSPSNKVTEKGKDVELRCDPISGHTALYWYRQSLGQGLEFLIYFQGNSAPDKSGLPSDRFSAERTGGSVSTLTIQRTQQEDSAVYLCASSLQTSLRGYEQYFGPGTRLTVT.

V and J are TRBV19 and TRBJ2-6, with 8 nucleotides matching TRBD1. With V trimmed by 5 bases and J by 4 bases, 4 bases remained unmatched. This CDR3 is built from 15 residues. Looked up from germline, CDR1 is LNHDA and CDR2 is SQIVND (reference sequence). As DNA, the CDR3 is TGTGCCAGTAGTGGACAGGGTCGAGGGGCCAACGTCCTGACTTTC. Translated: CASSGQGRGANVLTF. The whole variable domain, remainder taken from reference TRBV19 and TRBJ2-6, is DGGITQSPKYLFRKEGQNVTLSCEQNLNHDAMYWYRQDPGQGLRLIYYSQIVNDFQKGDIAEGYSVSREKKESFPLTVTSAQKNPTAFYLCASSGQGRGANVLTFGAGSRLTVL.

The chain links TRBV11-3 to TRBJ2-1; the match to TRBD2 covers 10 bases. Germline CDR1 is SGHNT and CDR2 is YENEEA. Germline trimming cut 5 bases from V and 5 bases from J; bases unmatched to any gene: 9. CDR3 length: 16 residues. Written as DNA, the CDR3 is TGTGCCAGCAGCCCCCGACTAGCGGGTAACCACAATGAGCAGTTCTTC. It specifies CASSPRLAGNHNEQFF.

The chain is built from TRBV29-1 and TRBJ1-1, with a tentative D call TRBD1 (5 bases). The CDR3 runs 14 residues. Per the germline V gene, CDR1 is SQVTM and CDR2 is ANQGSEA. Between the trimmed V and J ends, which lost 4 bases and 4 bases, there was a span of 16 bases. The CDR3 region is CSVATGGRGTEAFF. For the CDR3, the DNA is TGCAGCGTTGCCACCGGGGGAAGGGGCACTGAAGCTTTCTTT.

This sequence joins TRBV29-1 and TRBJ2-7; 10 bases match TRBD1. Germline assignment: CDR1 SQVTM and CDR2 ANQGSEA. V shed 4 bases, J shed 5 bases, and the junction held 8 bases outside the gene matches. The CDR3 length is 14 residues. The CDR3 region is CSVGRDRGHHEQYF. The CDR3 bases are TGCAGCGTTGGACGGGACAGGGGACATCACGAGCAGTACTTC.

The chain carries TRBV7-9 and TRBJ1-4; possible D gene TRBD1, 6 bases. Germline values: CDR1 SEHNR, CDR2 FQNEAQ (reference sequence). This CDR3 contains 14 residues. V shed 5 bases and J shed 5 bases, with 12 bases lying between them. CDR3 residues: CASSTGRDNEKLFF. As DNA, the CDR3 is TGTGCCAGCAGCACAGGGAGAGACAATGAAAAACTGTTTTTT.

The rearrangement joins TRBV5-4 to TRBJ1-1; no definite D call. V lost 3 bases to trimming and J lost 1 base, with 13 bases between them. The CDR3 has 15 amino acids. In germline, CDR1 is SGHNT, CDR2 YYREEE (reference sequence). CDR3 sequence (DNA): TGTGCCAGCAGCTACTCAGGTCCCGCGAACACTGAAGCTTTCTTT. As protein: CASSYSGPANTEAFF. The variable domain in full, with the rest retrieved from reference TRBV5-4 and TRBJ1-1, is ETGVTQSPTHLIKTRGQQVTLRCSSQSGHNTVSWYQQALGQGPQFIFQYYREEENGRGNFPPRFSGLQFPNYSSELNVNALELDDSALYLCASSYSGPANTEAFFGQGTRLTVV.

On this clone itself: At one end, the junction sequence differs from germline, possibly due to a read error. The J gene is TRBJ2-6, the V gene TRBV5-4; possibly TRBD2 for D (5 bases). Germline CDR1 is SGHNT and CDR2 is YYREEE (reference sequence). The CDR3 extends over 16 amino acids. CDR3 DNA sequence: TGTGCAAGCACCAATGAGCCCGGGGATGGGGCCAACGTCCTGACTTTC. It specifies CASTNEPGDGANVLTF.